The rows below give T cell receptor beta chains drawn from one sample of a study of identical twins. TCRdb ran MiXCR on the 5' RACE reads and lists one entry per CDR3 protein. Altogether 650,000 to 750,000 distinct CDR3 sequences are present, over 20% being singletons, with the ten largest covering approximately 4.5%. The same data also contributed to another study, on T cells expressing NK-cell markers.

Sequencing was performed on PBMCs. The receptors originated from a woman aged 18-29 years in good health. Both conserved end residues are part of each CDR3. Fields, in order: J gene, V gene, clone size, D gene, CDR3 protein, CDR3 DNA. The D gene is left open where the match is weak. Some rows have no size entry. The others give once, few or many, or a class for an expanded clone.

TRBJ2-7	TRBV12-3/TRBV12-4	few	NA	CASSFGGAFHYEQYF	TGTGCCAGCAGTTTCGGCGGGGCCTTTCACTACGAGCAGTACTTC
TRBJ2-3	TRBV7-2	few	NA	CASSLSRSRTDTQYF	TGTGCCAGCAGCTTATCTCGGAGTCGCACAGATACGCAGTATTTT
TRBJ2-5	TRBV7-2	NA	TRBD2	CASSLVRTSGQETQYF	TGTGCCAGCAGCTTAGTCAGGACTAGCGGCCAAGAGACCCAGTACTTC
TRBJ2-7	TRBV7-9	few	NA	CASSLALLHSSYEQYF	TGTGCCAGCAGCTTAGCCCTCCTACATAGCTCCTACGAGCAGTACTTC
TRBJ2-1	TRBV5-1	NA	TRBD2	CASSSTGTTSNEQFF	TGCGCCAGCAGCTCTACCGGGACTACCTCCAATGAGCAGTTCTTC
TRBJ2-7	TRBV7-9	few	NA	CASSLGTFPYEQYF	TGTGCCAGCAGCCTAGGGACATTTCCCTACGAGCAGTACTTC
TRBJ2-3	TRBV3-1	few	NA	CASSLDRNTQYF	TGTGCCAGCAGCCTCGACAGGAATACGCAGTATTTT
TRBJ2-7	TRBV9	NA	NA	CASSVGVGVLSEQYF	TGTGCCAGCAGCGTAGGAGTTGGGGTATTGAGCGAGCAGTACTTC
TRBJ2-3	TRBV24-1	NA	TRBD2	CATSDSLAGGGADTQYF	TGTGCCACCAGTGACTCCCTAGCGGGGGGCGGGGCAGATACGCAGTATTTT
TRBJ2-2	TRBV2	many	NA	CASRGSLNTGELFF	TGTGCCAGCAGAGGGTCACTTAACACCGGGGAGCTGTTTTTT
TRBJ1-1	TRBV20-1	NA	NA	CSARVGGGWTEAFF	TGCAGTGCTAGAGTGGGCGGGGGGTGGACTGAAGCTTTCTTT
TRBJ2-3	TRBV6-5	NA	NA	CASSYSSGGALGDTQYF	TGTGCCAGCAGTTATAGCTCCGGCGGAGCCCTTGGGGATACGCAGTATTTT
TRBJ2-1	TRBV18	many	TRBD2	CASSRLVAGPSYNEQFF	TGTGCCAGCTCGCGCCTTGTAGCGGGACCTTCCTACAATGAGCAGTTCTTC
TRBJ2-4	TRBV10-3	NA	TRBD1	CAISGDRGLNIQYF	TGTGCCATCAGTGGGGACAGGGGGCTAAACATTCAGTACTTC
TRBJ2-2	TRBV12-3/TRBV12-4	many	NA	CASSRGAGELFF	TGTGCCAGCAGTCGAGGGGCCGGGGAGCTGTTTTTT
TRBJ2-7	TRBV7-2	few	NA	CASSLASGEAYEQYF	TGTGCCAGCAGCTTAGCCTCGGGAGAGGCCTACGAGCAGTACTTC
TRBJ1-6	TRBV12-3/TRBV12-4	NA	NA	CASSLVRDSPLHF	TGTGCCAGCAGTTTAGTCCGGGACTCACCCCTCCACTTT
TRBJ1-1	TRBV20-1	many	NA	CSASTVTEAFF	TGCAGTGCTAGTACGGTCACTGAAGCTTTCTTT
TRBJ1-2	TRBV7-8	NA	NA	CASSFPKGYGYTF	TGTGCCAGCAGCTTCCCGAAGGGCTATGGCTACACCTTC
TRBJ2-7	TRBV5-1	NA	NA	CASSLEPGQRYEQYF	TGCGCCAGCAGCTTGGAACCGGGACAACGATACGAGCAGTACTTC
TRBJ2-3	TRBV7-2	NA	TRBD1	CASSLGTGSSTDTQYF	TGTGCCAGCAGCTTAGGGACAGGGAGTAGCACAGATACGCAGTATTTT
TRBJ2-7	TRBV29-1	many	TRBD1	CSVTGTAQKTYEQYF	TGCAGCGTGACAGGGACGGCGCAGAAGACCTACGAGCAGTACTTC
TRBJ2-5	TRBV20-1	many	NA	CSSKGTAKETQYF	TGCAGTTCTAAAGGGACCGCAAAAGAGACCCAGTACTTC
TRBJ2-1	TRBV19	few	TRBD1	CASSALQGARNEQFF	TGTGCCAGTAGTGCCCTACAGGGGGCGCGGAATGAGCAGTTCTTC
TRBJ1-1	TRBV29-1	many	NA	CSVESGTNTEAFF	TGCAGCGTTGAATCCGGGACGAACACTGAAGCTTTCTTT
TRBJ1-1	TRBV12-3/TRBV12-4	few	NA	CASSLVGGSGEAFF	TGTGCCAGCAGTTTAGTTGGAGGGTCGGGTGAAGCTTTCTTT
TRBJ2-6	TRBV10-3	few	NA	CAITGQPGANVLTF	TGTGCCATCACCGGACAGCCTGGGGCCAACGTCCTGACTTTC
TRBJ2-1	TRBV4-3	few	TRBD2	CASSFGRGRLNEQFF	TGCGCCAGCAGCTTCGGGAGGGGCCGCTTGAATGAGCAGTTCTTC
TRBJ2-7	TRBV20-1	few	TRBD1	CSGRGSSYEQYF	TGCAGTGGCAGGGGGAGCTCCTACGAGCAGTACTTC
TRBJ1-1	TRBV7-2	NA	NA	CASSQEGIQNTEAFF	TGTGCCAGCAGCCAGGAGGGGATCCAGAACACTGAAGCTTTCTTT
TRBJ2-7	TRBV3-1	NA	NA	CASSQDRSGIYEQYF	TGTGCCAGCAGCCAAGATCGGAGCGGTATATACGAGCAGTACTTC
TRBJ2-3	TRBV5-1	NA	TRBD1	CASSVTGGSADTQYF	TGCGCCAGCAGCGTGACAGGGGGGAGCGCAGATACGCAGTATTTT
TRBJ1-2	TRBV29-1	few	NA	CSVGESGPNYGYTF	TGCAGCGTTGGGGAATCGGGGCCAAACTATGGCTACACCTTC
TRBJ2-5	TRBV9	NA	NA	CASSGGAGTQETQYF	TGTGCCAGCAGCGGAGGGGCCGGGACCCAAGAGACCCAGTACTTC
TRBJ2-3	TRBV5-1	few	TRBD2	CASSQTTSGGTDTQYF	TGCGCCAGCAGCCAAACAACCAGCGGGGGGACAGATACGCAGTATTTT
TRBJ2-5	TRBV12-3/TRBV12-4	many	NA	CASSWRRGETQYF	TGTGCCAGCAGTTGGAGAAGAGGAGAGACCCAGTACTTC
TRBJ2-1	TRBV3-1	NA	NA	CASSQRGTYNEQFF	TGTGCCAGCAGCCAACGGGGGACCTACAATGAGCAGTTCTTC
TRBJ2-7	TRBV7-2	few	NA	CASSSDSGQYYEQYF	TGTGCCAGCAGCTCGGACAGCGGCCAATACTACGAGCAGTACTTC
TRBJ2-1	TRBV20-1	NA	NA	CSAPYSVGSYNEQFF	TGCAGTGCTCCCTATAGCGTAGGCTCCTACAATGAGCAGTTCTTC
TRBJ1-2	TRBV12-3/TRBV12-4	NA	NA	CASSLTGTYGYTF	TGTGCCAGCAGTTTAACCGGCACCTATGGCTACACCTTC
TRBJ1-1	TRBV21-1	few	NA	CARPDTEAFF	TGTGCCAGACCGGACACTGAAGCTTTCTTT
TRBJ2-3	TRBV20-1	few	TRBD2	CSARDRLAGSDTQYF	TGCAGTGCTAGGGACCGACTAGCGGGTTCAGATACGCAGTATTTT
TRBJ2-2	TRBV9	NA	NA	CASSPFNDRRRTGELFF	TGTGCCAGCAGCCCTTTCAACGACAGACGACGGACCGGGGAGCTGTTTTTT
TRBJ2-7	TRBV20-1	few	NA	CSVLTARPYEQYF	TGCAGTGTCTTGACAGCCAGACCCTACGAGCAGTACTTC
TRBJ2-5	TRBV12-3/TRBV12-4	NA	TRBD1	CASSLGGGKGAAETQYF	TGTGCCAGCAGTTTGGGTGGGGGCAAGGGGGCTGCGGAGACCCAGTACTTC
TRBJ1-2	TRBV6-5	many	TRBD1	CASSYTPGQGAYGYTF	TGTGCCAGCAGTTACACCCCGGGACAGGGGGCGTATGGCTACACCTTC
TRBJ1-6	TRBV9	few	TRBD1	CASTQGQGGNSPLHF	TGTGCCAGCACCCAGGGACAGGGGGGTAATTCACCCCTCCACTTT
TRBJ1-3	TRBV20-1	few	NA	CSATQQWLGNTIYF	TGCAGTGCGACCCAGCAGTGGCTCGGAAACACCATATATTTT
TRBJ2-7	TRBV5-4	NA	NA	CASSLFKGYEQYF	TGTGCCAGCAGCTTGTTCAAGGGGTACGAGCAGTACTTC
TRBJ2-2	TRBV20-1	few	TRBD2	CSASLAGVVGELFF	TGCAGTGCTAGCTTAGCGGGAGTGGTCGGGGAGCTGTTTTTT
TRBJ1-2	TRBV6-1	NA	TRBD1	CASSRTGGAKGYTF	TGTGCCAGCAGCCGGACAGGGGGCGCAAAAGGCTACACCTTC
TRBJ1-6	TRBV18	NA	NA	CASSDRVSPLHF	TGTGCCAGCTCAGACAGAGTGTCACCCCTCCACTTT
TRBJ2-5	TRBV10-2	NA	NA	CASSTGHPPGTQYF	TGCGCCAGCAGTACCGGACACCCGCCGGGGACCCAGTACTTC